This TCR beta chain is from a study of blood T cells in healthy people across ages (dated by TCRdb to the mid-2010s). At the level of the whole study: In model experiments, template switching captured about one uniquely barcoded TCR beta cDNA molecule for every two T cells. To avoid experimental bias, donors of different ages were randomly spread across the sequencing lanes. Two additional independent replicas of 1 million unique cDNA reads from the same blood draw were analyzed for two donors (one aged 18 to 30 and one aged 80 or older). The donors were divided into four age groups: young (average around 15 years), middle-aged (about 41), aged (around 59) and long-lived (82). Using deep sequencing normalized with unique cDNA molecular identifiers, the study measured how TCR beta repertoire diversity changes with age. The paper as a whole reports these results and caveats: Because donor CMV infection status was unknown, age-related changes in expanded clonotypes were potentially confounded. Compared with the aged group, more naive CD4+ T cells, fewer expanded clones and increased TCR diversity were shown by the long-lived group, suggesting age selection. As age increased, observed TCR beta diversity per million T cells dropped in a roughly linear way, and a significant reduction was already evident by age 40. Bulk unsorted PBMC profiling prevented conclusive comparison of naive and antigen-experienced compartments. The percentage of naive T cells measured by flow cytometry correlated strongly with observed TCR beta diversity. Estimates of total diversity from one million sequenced T cells were regarded as lower bounds and underestimates.

Receptor amplification or capture employed 5' RACE. Data came from an Illumina HiSeq 2500. A second about 7 to 12 cycle PCR used a sample-barcoded 5' primer and a J-beta primer mix. Each TCR beta cDNA molecule received a unique molecular identifier from a template-switch 5' adaptor carrying 12 random nucleotides. Each sample yielded at least 3 million CDR3-containing paired-end reads. All of the RNA was converted into first-strand cDNA using the Mint cDNA synthesis kit, with a TRBC-specific oligonucleotide serving as the primer. After uracil-DNA glycosylase treatment, a first 18-cycle PCR used universal primers M1SS and BC2_uni_R on all cDNA. The paper's processing steps were these. For normalization, 1 million high-quality reads, each with a distinct molecular identifier, were randomly selected from each sample. Reads with shared molecular identifiers were discarded instead of being binned into consensus sequences. CDR3 identification, clonotype clustering and error correction used MiTCR with a Q25 quality threshold and the strictest error-elimination algorithm. A nonparametric unseen species model using Euler transformation provided a lower-bound estimate of total TCR beta diversity. TCRdb reprocessed the public reads (quality trimming at Q25 with fastp, clone calling with MiXCR) and kept in-frame beta chains. For every CDR3 protein sequence, its rows merge into one entry that carries the most common genes and DNA. The V and J calls follow TCRdb's processing rather than the paper's. This sample gives some 1.7 million distinct CDR3 sequences in total; 28% of them show up just once. The top ten clones comprise about 8% of the sample.

Donors were a few dozen systemically healthy Caucasian individuals from Russia aged roughly 6 to 95 years. About 9.1 milliliters of peripheral blood were collected from each donor into EDTA-treated Vacutainer tubes. PBMCs were isolated by Ficoll-Paque density-gradient centrifugation, with at least 6 million obtained per sample. Trizol reagent was used to extract total RNA from the PBMCs, yielding at least 5 micrograms per sample. Naive CD45RAhigh/CD27high T cell percentages were measured by flow cytometry on a PBMC aliquot from every donor. V ends up 6 bases short and J 5 bases short, with an unmatched junction base count of 6. The germline V gene specifies SGHAT as CDR1 and FQNNGV as CDR2. There are 15 amino acids in the CDR3, from cysteine to phenylalanine inclusive. Only the CDR3 region is kept as DNA, spanning 45 bases read in frame from base 1. About this clonotype itself: Which antigen it targets is not known. No base quality information exists; no much larger clone differs at one position.

This sequence uses TRBV11-2 and TRBJ2-3; 12 nucleotides in the junction match TRBD2. The source is a woman younger than 45 in good health. The sequenced sample was blood. The CDR3 protein: CASRPTSGSKDTQYF. The nucleotide sequence reads TGTGCCAGCAGACCGACTAGCGGGAGTAAAGATACGCAGTATTTT.